The 20 T cell receptor beta chains presented below share a single source sample, sequenced in a study of T cell repertoires in breast cancer. Paired alpha-beta TCRs of CD8+ T cells were analyzed by expanded emulsion RT-PCR. Unpaired genes were suppressed by blocking oligonucleotides during a second nested PCR. TCRdb called the emulsion pairing reads again in MiXCR, with one record for every CDR3 protein. Among roughly 40,000 distinct CDR3 sequences listed, 35% to 50% were seen once. The material sequenced was CD8+ T cells. The receptors here all came from a pool of human donors with breast cancer or a healthy control (not recorded which).

This chain uses TRBV2 with TRBJ2-3, with a tentative D call TRBD2 (5 bases). The V end lost 6 bases, the J end lost 0 bases, and 13 bases lay between the germline ends. The CDR3 is 15 amino acids. CDR1 and CDR2 from the germline V gene are SNHLY and FYNNEI. The CDR3 region has the DNA TGTGCCAGCAGCCCCCCGACTATTAGCACAGATACGCAGTATTTT. This translates into CASSPPTISTDTQYF.

This clonotype was counted between two and nine times. At one of its ends the junction is not consistent with the germline gene, which may arise from a read error. The DNA of the CDR3 is TGTACCAGCAGTGAGTGGAGGGAGGGCTACACCTTC. Amino acid sequence: CTSSEWREGYTF. The rearrangement uses TRBV2 and TRBJ1-2; D call uncertain. Germline V lookup: CDR1 SNHLY, CDR2 FYNNEI. The CDR3 has 12 amino acids.

The V call is TRBV2, the J call TRBJ1-2; D is uncertain. Per germline, CDR1 SNHLY and CDR2 FYNNEI. Between the trimmed V and J ends, which lost 7 bases and 2 bases, there was a span of 14 bases. The CDR3 is 14 residues long. CDR3: CASTSDGGNYGYTF. CDR3 sequence (DNA): TGTGCCAGCACCTCGGACGGAGGGAACTATGGCTACACCTTC.

This chain connects TRBV6-1 to TRBJ2-1; 7 bases agree with TRBD2. With 5 bases clipped from V and 2 bases from J, the junction kept 12 bases outside the gene matches. The germline V gene encodes CDR1 MNHNS and CDR2 SASEGT. The length of the CDR3 is 17 residues. The CDR3 DNA is TGTGCCAGCAGTCTGGGCGGCGGGAGTATACCCTACAATGAGCAGTTCTTC. Amino acids: CASSLGGGSIPYNEQFF.

This clonotype was recorded only once. Here the CDR3 DNA reads TGTGCCAGCAGCCAGAGTAGCGGGACCGGGGAGCTGTTTTTT. It yields the protein CASSQSSGTGELFF. The V and J genes are TRBV3-1 and TRBJ2-2; 7 positions match TRBD2. The CDR3 length is 14 residues. The V segment lost 3 bases and the J segment 5 bases; nucleotides outside the gene matches: 3. Germline loops: CDR1 LGHDT, CDR2 YNNKEL (reference sequence).

The J gene is TRBJ1-2, the V gene TRBV28; maybe TRBD1 (5 bases). With 5 bases removed from V and 6 bases from J, the gap between germline ends came to 25 bases. The CDR3 is 17 amino acids. The germline V gene encodes CDR1 MDHEN and CDR2 SYDVKM. CDR3 region: CASSTFGTSLRGHGYTF. The CDR3 nucleotides are TGTGCCAGCAGTACATTCGGGACTTCGCTCCGTGGGCATGGCTACACCTTC.

This chain uses TRBV5-1 with TRBJ2-5, with D uncertain. The CDR3 totals 15 residues. Germline V gene sequence: CDR1 SGHRS, CDR2 YFSETQ. With 0 bases removed from V and 1 base from J, the gap between germline ends came to 10 bases. The CDR3 region is CASSLAGTPQETQYF. CDR3 nucleotide sequence: TGCGCCAGCAGCTTGGCCGGTACACCCCAAGAGACCCAGTACTTC. The full variable domain, completed using reference TRBV5-1 and TRBJ2-5, is KAGVTQTPRYLIKTRGQQVTLSCSPISGHRSVSWYQQTPGQGLQFLFEYFSETQRNKGNFPGRFSGRQFSNSRSEMNVSTLELGDSALYLCASSLAGTPQETQYFGPGTRLLVL.

V usage is TRBV3-1 and J usage is TRBJ2-7, with D hard to call. This CDR3 has 17 amino acids. The V end lost 4 bases, the J end lost 5 bases, and 24 bases lay between the germline ends. Per germline, CDR1 LGHDT and CDR2 YNNKEL (reference sequence). CDR3 DNA sequence: TGTGCCAGCAGCCGGACCTCGGAAGGAAGGAGCTTCGACGAGCAGTACTTC. Encoded protein: CASSRTSEGRSFDEQYF.

On this clonotype: Since a much larger clone is just one base distant, this may be a read error. V is TRBV4-1 and J is TRBJ1-2; D gene ambiguous. This CDR3 spans 14 amino acids. V was pared by 3 bases and J by 4 bases, with 12 bases between. Per the germline V gene, CDR1 is MGHRA and CDR2 is YSYEKL. The CDR3 loop reads CASSHLRAAYGYTF. CDR3 sequence (DNA): TGCGCCAGCAGCCACCTCCGGGCAGCCTATGGCTACACCTTC.

This chain joins TRBV7-8 and TRBJ2-7; possibly TRBD2 for D (6 bases). The CDR3 totals 14 residues. The germline V and J ends were trimmed by 4 bases and 0 bases, with 10 bases remaining between them. The germline V gene has CDR1 SGHVS and CDR2 FQNEAQ. The CDR3 nucleotides read TGTGCCAGCAGCTCCCTGGGGGGCTCCTACGAGCAGTACTTC. Residues: CASSSLGGSYEQYF.

This clonotype was seen only a few times. The CDR3 DNA reads TGTGCCAGCAGCTTAACTACAGGTACCGAAGCTTTCTTT. Its translation: CASSLTTGTEAFF. The chain combines TRBV7-9 with TRBJ1-1; TRBD1 might be the D (5 bases). The CDR3 has 13 amino acids. Per germline, CDR1 SEHNR and CDR2 FQNEAQ (reference sequence). Trimming removed 2 bases from V and 8 bases from J, with 12 bases in between. The full variable domain, completed using reference TRBV7-9 and TRBJ1-1, is DTGVSQNPRHKITKRGQNVTFRCDPISEHNRLYWYRQTLGQGPEFLTYFQNEAQLEKSRLLSDRFSAERPKGSFSTLEIQRTEQGDSAMYLCASSLTTGTEAFFGQGTRLTVV.

This clonotype was recorded many times. The genes are TRBV29-1 and TRBJ2-1, with 11 bases that match TRBD2. J lost 10 bases, V lost 6 bases, and 5 bases had no gene match. Germline loops: CDR1 SQVTM, CDR2 ANQGSEA. CDR3 length: 12 residues. CDR3 protein: CSVRLAGSEQFF. CDR3 nucleotide sequence: TGCAGCGTGCGACTAGCGGGAAGCGAGCAGTTCTTC.

This clonotype was seen only a few times. DNA for the CDR3: TGTGCCAGCAGTTTAGGACTAGCGGGAAATACAGATACGCAGTATTTT. It is translated as CASSLGLAGNTDTQYF. The chain joins TRBV27 to TRBJ2-3; 12 bases line up with TRBD2. The CDR3 runs to 16 residues. Germline V gene sequence: CDR1 MNHEY, CDR2 SMNVEV (reference sequence). V was pared by 2 bases and J by 3 bases, with 3 bases of the junction left unmatched.

This sequence joins TRBV6-1 and TRBJ1-2; 9 nucleotides match TRBD1. V was pared by 8 bases and J by 8 bases, with 9 bases of the junction left unmatched. The CDR3 spans 13 residues. Germline loops: CDR1 MNHNS, CDR2 SASEGT. The CDR3 DNA sequence: TGTGCCAGCCAAGGTCACAGGGGGCGAGGCTACACCTTC. Translation gives CASQGHRGRGYTF.

This chain links TRBV14 with TRBJ2-7; 11 bases align to TRBD1. The germline V gene has CDR1 SGHDN and CDR2 FVKESK. The CDR3 loop spans 17 amino acids. With V trimmed by 0 bases and J by 2 bases, 6 bases remained unmatched. For the CDR3, the DNA is TGTGCCAGCAGCCAAGATTGGACAGGGGGCAGCGCCTACGAGCAGTACTTC. This sequence encodes CASSQDWTGGSAYEQYF.

V usage is TRBV5-1 and J usage is TRBJ2-1; possibly TRBD1 for D (6 bases). Germline V CDR1 and CDR2: SGHRS, YFSETQ. Trimming stripped 4 bases from V and 4 bases from J, with 24 bases between. The length of the CDR3 is 18 residues. The CDR3 DNA is TGCGCCAGCAGCCAGTCCGGACAGCTAGGGCAGAGGTACAATGAGCAGTTCTTC. It encodes CASSQSGQLGQRYNEQFF.

This clonotype was counted ten times or more. The chain employs TRBV6-2 or TRBV6-3 and TRBJ1-5; D perhaps matches TRBD1 (5 bases). Trimming removed 0 bases from V and 3 bases from J, with 12 bases in between. The CDR3 consists of 16 residues. Germline assignment: CDR1 MNHEY and CDR2 SVGEGT. The CDR3 region has the DNA TGTGCCAGCAGTTACTCGATCCGACAGCCCAATCAGCCCCAGCATTTT. As protein: CASSYSIRQPNQPQHF.

The chain is built from TRBV20-1 and TRBJ2-7; TRBD1 aligns across 9 bases. The CDR3 runs to 13 residues. The germline V gene encodes CDR1 DFQATT and CDR2 SNEGSKA (reference sequence). V gave up 5 bases and J gave up 6 bases; unmatched junction bases: 8. CDR3 sequence (DNA): TGCAGTGCTGCCGGACAGGGGTACGTCGAGCAGTACTTC. Its protein product is CSAAGQGYVEQYF.

This sequence joins TRBV9 and TRBJ1-1, with D unclear. Germline V lookup: CDR1 SGDLS, CDR2 YYNGEE. V lost 0 bases and J lost 4, with 7 bases in between. This CDR3 spans 13 amino acids. Written as DNA, the CDR3 is TGTGCCAGCAGCGTAGGGTTCAGCACTGAAGCTTTCTTT. Its protein product is CASSVGFSTEAFF.

The CDR3 region has the DNA TGTGCCAGCAGCTTGACCGAGGGGGTAACGCAGTATTTT. Its protein product is CASSLTEGVTQYF. This chain uses TRBV7-9 with TRBJ2-3; D is perhaps TRBD1 (6 bases). Per germline, CDR1 SEHNR and CDR2 FQNEAQ (reference sequence). The CDR3 contains 13 residues. Trimming removed 3 bases at V and 9 bases at J, with 13 bases between.